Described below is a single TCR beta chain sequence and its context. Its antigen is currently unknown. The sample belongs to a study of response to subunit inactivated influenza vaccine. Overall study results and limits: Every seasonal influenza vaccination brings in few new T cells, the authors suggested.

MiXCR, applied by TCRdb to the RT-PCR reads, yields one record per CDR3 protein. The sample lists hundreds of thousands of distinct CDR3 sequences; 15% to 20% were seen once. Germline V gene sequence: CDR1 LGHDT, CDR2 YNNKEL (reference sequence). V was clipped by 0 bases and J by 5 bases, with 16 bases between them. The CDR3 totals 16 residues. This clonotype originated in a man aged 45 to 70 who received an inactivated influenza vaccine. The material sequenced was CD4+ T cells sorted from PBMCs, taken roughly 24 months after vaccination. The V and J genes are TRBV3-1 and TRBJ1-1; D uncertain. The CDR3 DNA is TGTGCCAGCAGCCAAGACAAGGGCCGCACCAGGACTGAAGCTTTCTTT. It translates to CASSQDKGRTRTEAFF.